Sequencing of this T cell receptor (beta chain) was carried out in a study of beta chain features in type 1 diabetes. The wider study: Investigators examined some 100 million sorted cells across all samples. General study results and limits: All four CD4+ subsets of Type 1 diabetes patients contained TCRB CDR3s that were moderately but significantly shorter. Amplification by PCR could prefer shorter templates, with the same effect in patients and controls. In comparison with healthy donors, patients had naive, central memory and Treg TCRB repertoires that appeared more similar.

This clone was recorded a few times. Its antigen is currently unknown. CDR1 and CDR2 (germline): SQVTM, ANQGSEA. V gave up 7 bases and J gave up 4 bases, with 19 bases separating them. The CDR3 is 14 amino acids. A sort by CD45RO/CCR7/CD25/CD127/CD95/CD27 yielded CD4+ naive, central memory, regulatory and stem cell-like memory cells. All of the isolated RNA was reverse transcribed, so expressed TCRB transcripts were sequenced. Profiling relied on immunoSEQ multiplex PCR, and the TCRdb table lists in-frame clones only, not all of them. The sample holds some 660,000 clones, more than 12% seen once. V usage is TRBV29-1 and J usage is TRBJ1-1; weak D call: TRBD1 (5 bases). Source material: naive CD4+ T cells from blood. The TCR originated in a man between 18 and 35 years old with type 1 diabetes. CDR3 DNA: TGCAGCGCCACAAGGCGGGGAAGGGGCACTGAAGCTTTCTTT. It encodes CSATRRGRGTEAFF. Drawing the rest from reference TRBV29-1 and TRBJ1-1, the complete variable domain is SAVISQKPSRDICQRGTSLTIQCQVDSQVTMMFWYRQQPGQSLTLIATANQGSEATYESGFVIDKFPISRPNLTFSTLTVSNMSPEDSSIYLCSATRRGRGTEAFFGQGTRLTVV.